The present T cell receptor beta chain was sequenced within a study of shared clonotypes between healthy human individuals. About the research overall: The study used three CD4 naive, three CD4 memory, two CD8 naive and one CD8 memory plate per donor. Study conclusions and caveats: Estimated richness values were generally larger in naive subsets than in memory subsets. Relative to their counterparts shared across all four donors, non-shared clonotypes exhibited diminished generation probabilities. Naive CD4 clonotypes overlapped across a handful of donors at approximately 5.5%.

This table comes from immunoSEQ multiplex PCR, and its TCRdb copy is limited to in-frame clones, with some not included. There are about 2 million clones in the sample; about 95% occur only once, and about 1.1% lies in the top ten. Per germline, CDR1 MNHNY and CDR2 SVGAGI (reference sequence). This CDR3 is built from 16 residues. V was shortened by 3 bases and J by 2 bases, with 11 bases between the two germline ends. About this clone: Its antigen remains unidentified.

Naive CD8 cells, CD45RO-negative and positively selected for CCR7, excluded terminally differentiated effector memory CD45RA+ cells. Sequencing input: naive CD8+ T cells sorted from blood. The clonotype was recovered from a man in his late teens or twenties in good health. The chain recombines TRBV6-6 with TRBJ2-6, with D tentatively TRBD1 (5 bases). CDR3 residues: CASSYQTVTGANVLTF. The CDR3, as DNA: TGTGCCAGCAGTTATCAGACAGTAACTGGGGCCAACGTCCTGACTTTC.